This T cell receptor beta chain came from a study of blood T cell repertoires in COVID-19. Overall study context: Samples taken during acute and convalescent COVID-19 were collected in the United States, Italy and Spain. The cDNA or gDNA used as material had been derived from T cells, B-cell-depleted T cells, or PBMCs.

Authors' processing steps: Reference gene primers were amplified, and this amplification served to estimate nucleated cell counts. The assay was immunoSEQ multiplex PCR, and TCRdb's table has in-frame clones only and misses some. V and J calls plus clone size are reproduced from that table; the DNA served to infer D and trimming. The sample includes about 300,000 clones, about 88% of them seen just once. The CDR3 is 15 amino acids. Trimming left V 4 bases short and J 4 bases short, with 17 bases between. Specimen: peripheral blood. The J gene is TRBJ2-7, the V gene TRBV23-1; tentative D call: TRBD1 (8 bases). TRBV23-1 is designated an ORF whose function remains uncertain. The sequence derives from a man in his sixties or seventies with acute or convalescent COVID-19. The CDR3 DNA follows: TGCGCCAGCAGTCCCCGTGACAGGGGAGGGTACGAGCAGTACTTC. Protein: CASSPRDRGGYEQYF.